The clone carrying this T cell receptor beta chain has at least ten counts. The antigen is undetermined. The TCR beta CDR3 regions underwent amplification using RNA transcripts as the source. RT-PCR in the first round (using the HTBI primer set) targeted the TCR CDR3. TCRdb analysed the multiplex PCR reads with MiXCR anew, one entry per CDR3 protein. The table records about 640,000 distinct CDR3 sequences, roughly 14% of them present only once. Uncontrolled infection, other autoimmune disease, pregnancy or lactation led to exclusion. The study based diagnoses on clinical symptoms, serum thyroxine and TRAb, thyroid ultrasound and orbital computed tomography. The data originate from a study of T cells in Graves' hyperthyroidism and ophthalmopathy. Findings of the study overall: The authors' 13 V-J model separated ophthalmopathy from stable hyperthyroidism. Most thyroid-expanded clonotypes above 0.001 were also found in blood.

CDR3 length: 14 residues. Trimming shortened V by 1 base and J by 8 bases, and 12 bases separated the two germline ends. Looked up from germline, CDR1 is LGHDT and CDR2 is YNNKEL (reference sequence). Sequences were obtained from blood. The receptor's source is a woman aged 50 to 60 with Graves' ophthalmopathy. The rearrangement joins TRBV3-1 to TRBJ2-1, with D uncertain. CDR3 loop: CASSQAPTPYEQFF. The CDR3 DNA follows: TGTGCCAGCAGCCAAGCTCCGACGCCGTATGAGCAGTTCTTC.